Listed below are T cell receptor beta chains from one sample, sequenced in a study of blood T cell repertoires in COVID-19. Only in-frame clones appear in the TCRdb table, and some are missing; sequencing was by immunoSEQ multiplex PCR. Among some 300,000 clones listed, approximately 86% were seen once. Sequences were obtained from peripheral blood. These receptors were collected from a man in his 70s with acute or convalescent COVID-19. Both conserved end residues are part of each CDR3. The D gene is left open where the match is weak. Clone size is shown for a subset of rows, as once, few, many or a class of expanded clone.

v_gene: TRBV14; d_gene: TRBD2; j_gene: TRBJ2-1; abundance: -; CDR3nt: TGTGCCAGCAGGGGAACGGGACTAGCGGGAGATGAGCAGTTCTTC; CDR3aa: CASRGTGLAGDEQFF
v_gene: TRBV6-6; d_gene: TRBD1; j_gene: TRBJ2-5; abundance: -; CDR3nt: TGTGCCAGCAGTTACGGGGGACAGGGGGGCGAGACCCAGTACTTC; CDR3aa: CASSYGGQGGETQYF
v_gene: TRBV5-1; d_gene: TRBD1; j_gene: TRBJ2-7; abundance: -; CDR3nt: TGCGCCAGCAGCTTACGAGGACAGGGTACCGAGGAGCAGTACTTC; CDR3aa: CASSLRGQGTEEQYF
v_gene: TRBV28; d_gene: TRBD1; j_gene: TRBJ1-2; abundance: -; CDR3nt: TGTGCCAGCAGTCCCCCAGGGGGCGCGTATGGCTACACCTTC; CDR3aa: CASSPPGGAYGYTF
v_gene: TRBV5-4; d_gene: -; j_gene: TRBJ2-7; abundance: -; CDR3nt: TGTGCCAGCAGCTTGCCTCGCGACGAGCAGTACTTC; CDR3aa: CASSLPRDEQYF
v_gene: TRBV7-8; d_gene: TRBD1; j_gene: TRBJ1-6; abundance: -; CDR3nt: TGTGCCAGCAGCTTAGAACAGGGGGCACCCCTCCACTTT; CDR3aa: CASSLEQGAPLHF
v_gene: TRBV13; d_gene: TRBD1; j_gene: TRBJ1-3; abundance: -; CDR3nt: TGTGCCAGCAGCTCCCACCCTGGGACAGGGGGCTCGGACACCATATATTTT; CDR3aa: CASSSHPGTGGSDTIYF
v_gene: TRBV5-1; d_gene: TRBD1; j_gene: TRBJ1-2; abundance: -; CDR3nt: TGCGCCAGCAGCGACACACAGGGGGGTCCCTATGGCTACACCTTC; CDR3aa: CASSDTQGGPYGYTF
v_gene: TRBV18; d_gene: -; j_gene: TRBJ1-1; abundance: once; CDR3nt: TGTGCCAGCTCACGACTGACTGAAGCTTTCTTT; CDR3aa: CASSRLTEAFF
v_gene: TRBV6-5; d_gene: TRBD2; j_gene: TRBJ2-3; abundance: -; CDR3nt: TGTGCCAGCGGGGGGGGCACAGATACGCAGTATTTT; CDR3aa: CASGGGTDTQYF
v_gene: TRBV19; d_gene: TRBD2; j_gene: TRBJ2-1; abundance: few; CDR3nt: TGTGCCAGTAGTATGGGACTAGCGGGGTCCTACAATGAGCAGTTCTTC; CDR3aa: CASSMGLAGSYNEQFF
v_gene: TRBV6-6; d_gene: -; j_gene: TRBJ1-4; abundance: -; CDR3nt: TGTGCCAGCAGGAACGGACAGAATAATGAAAAACTGTTTTTT; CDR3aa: CASRNGQNNEKLFF
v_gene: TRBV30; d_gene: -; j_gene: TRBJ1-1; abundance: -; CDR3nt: TGTGCCTGGAGGGAGGGGAACACTGAAGCTTTCTTT; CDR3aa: CAWREGNTEAFF
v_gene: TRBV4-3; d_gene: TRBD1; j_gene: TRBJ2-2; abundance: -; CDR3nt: TGCGCCAGCAGCCAAGGGACAGGGTTCGGGGAGCTGTTTTTT; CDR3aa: CASSQGTGFGELFF
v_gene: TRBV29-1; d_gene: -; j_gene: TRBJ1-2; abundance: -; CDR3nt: TGCAGCGTTGACATCGGGGGACTACCTGGGGGTAACTATGGCTACACCTTC; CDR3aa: CSVDIGGLPGGNYGYTF
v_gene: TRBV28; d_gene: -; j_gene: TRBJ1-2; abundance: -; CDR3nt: TGTGCCAGCAGTTTAAGGAGGTATGGCTACACCTTC; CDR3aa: CASSLRRYGYTF
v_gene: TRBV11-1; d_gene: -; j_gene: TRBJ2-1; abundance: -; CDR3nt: TGTGCCAGCAGCAATACCACTAGAATCTCGAACAATGAGCAGTTCTTC; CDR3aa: CASSNTTRISNNEQFF
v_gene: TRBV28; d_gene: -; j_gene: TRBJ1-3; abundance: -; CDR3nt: TGTGCCAGCAGTTTATTGGGCGGGCCCGTTGGGAACACCATATATTTT; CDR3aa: CASSLLGGPVGNTIYF
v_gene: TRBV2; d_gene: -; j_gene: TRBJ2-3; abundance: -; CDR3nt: TGTGCCAGCAGTTCGAGCGGAGATACGCAGTATTTT; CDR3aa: CASSSSGDTQYF
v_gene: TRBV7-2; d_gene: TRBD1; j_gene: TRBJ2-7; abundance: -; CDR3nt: TGTGCCAGCAGCACTGATTCCGGGACAGGGAAGGTCGAGCAGTACTTC; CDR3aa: CASSTDSGTGKVEQYF
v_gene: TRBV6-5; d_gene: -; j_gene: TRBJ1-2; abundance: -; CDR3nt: TGTGCCAGCAGAGGGGGAAACTATGGCTACACCTTC; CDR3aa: CASRGGNYGYTF
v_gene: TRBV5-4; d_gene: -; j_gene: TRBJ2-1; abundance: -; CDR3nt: TGTGCCAGCAGCTTTGACATCACCACCTACAATGAGCAGTTCTTC; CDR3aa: CASSFDITTYNEQFF
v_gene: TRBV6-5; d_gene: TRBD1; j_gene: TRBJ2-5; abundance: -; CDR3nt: TGTGCCAGCAGCCGGACAGGGGAAGAGACCCAGTACTTC; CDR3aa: CASSRTGEETQYF
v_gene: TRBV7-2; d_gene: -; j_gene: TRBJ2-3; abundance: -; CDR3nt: TGTGCCAGCAGCCTTCTAGCTTACAGCACAGATACGCAGTATTTT; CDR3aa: CASSLLAYSTDTQYF
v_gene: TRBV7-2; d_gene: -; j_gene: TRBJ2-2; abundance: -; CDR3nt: TGTGCCAGCAGCTTAGCCGACAGGGGAGGGGGGTACACCGGGGAGCTGTTTTTT; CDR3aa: CASSLADRGGGYTGELFF
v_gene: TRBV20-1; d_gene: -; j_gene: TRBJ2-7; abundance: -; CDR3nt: TGCAGTGCTAGAGTCGACTTCCAGTACTTC; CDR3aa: CSARVDFQYF
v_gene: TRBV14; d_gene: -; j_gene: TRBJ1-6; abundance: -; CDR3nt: TGTGCCAGCAGCCAGTATCGCTCCTATAATTCACCCCTCCACTTT; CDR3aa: CASSQYRSYNSPLHF
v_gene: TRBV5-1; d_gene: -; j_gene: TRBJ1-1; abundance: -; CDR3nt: TGCGCCAGCAGCTTGGCCTCTCGCACTGAAGCTTTCTTT; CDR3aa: CASSLASRTEAFF
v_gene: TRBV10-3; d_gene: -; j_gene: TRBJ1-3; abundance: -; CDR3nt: TGTGCCATCAGTGATCAGGGTAGGTCCGGAAACACCATATATTTT; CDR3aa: CAISDQGRSGNTIYF
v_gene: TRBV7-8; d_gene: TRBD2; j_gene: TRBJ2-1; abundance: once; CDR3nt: TGTGCCAGCAGCCGAGCGGGGCGACGGGACAATGAGCAGTTCTTC; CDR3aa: CASSRAGRRDNEQFF
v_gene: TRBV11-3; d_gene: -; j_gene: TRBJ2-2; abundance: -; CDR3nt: TGTGCCAGCAGCCACGAGTACACCGGGGAGCTGTTTTTT; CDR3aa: CASSHEYTGELFF
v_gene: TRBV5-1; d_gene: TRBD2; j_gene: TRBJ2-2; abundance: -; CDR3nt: TGCGCCAGCAGGACTAGCGGGATGAACACCGGGGAGCTGTTTTTT; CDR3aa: CASRTSGMNTGELFF
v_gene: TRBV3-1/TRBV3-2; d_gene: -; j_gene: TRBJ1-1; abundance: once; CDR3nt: TGTGCCAGCAGCAAACTTCAAGCGAACACTGAAGCTTTCTTT; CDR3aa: CASSKLQANTEAFF
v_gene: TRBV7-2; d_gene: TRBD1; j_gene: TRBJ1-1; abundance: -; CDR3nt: TGTGCCAGCAGCTTTGACAGGGGTTCCACTGAAGCTTTCTTT; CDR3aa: CASSFDRGSTEAFF
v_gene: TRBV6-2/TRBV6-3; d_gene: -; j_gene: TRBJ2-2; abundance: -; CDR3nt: TGTGCCAGCAGCCGCGCGAACACCGGGGAGCTGTTTTTT; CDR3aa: CASSRANTGELFF
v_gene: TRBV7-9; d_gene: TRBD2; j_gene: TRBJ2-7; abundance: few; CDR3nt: TGTGCCAGCGCGGGAGTATCGAGCTCCTACGAGCAGTACTTC; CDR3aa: CASAGVSSSYEQYF
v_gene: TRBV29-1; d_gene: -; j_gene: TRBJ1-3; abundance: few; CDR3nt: TGCAGCGTTGCCGTCACCCAGGGTTCGGGAAACACCATATATTTT; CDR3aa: CSVAVTQGSGNTIYF
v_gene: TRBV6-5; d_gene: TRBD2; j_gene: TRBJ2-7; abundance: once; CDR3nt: TGTGCCAGCAGCTCGTATAGCGGGGTCTCCTACGAGCAGTACTTC; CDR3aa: CASSSYSGVSYEQYF
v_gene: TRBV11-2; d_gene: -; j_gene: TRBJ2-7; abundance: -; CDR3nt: TGTGCCAGCAGCTTAGCGGGAACCTCCTACGAGCAGTACTTC; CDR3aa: CASSLAGTSYEQYF
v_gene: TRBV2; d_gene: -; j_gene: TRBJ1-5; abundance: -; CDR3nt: TGTGCCAGCAGTCGGGACACAGGCAGCAATCAGCCCCAGCATTTT; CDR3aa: CASSRDTGSNQPQHF
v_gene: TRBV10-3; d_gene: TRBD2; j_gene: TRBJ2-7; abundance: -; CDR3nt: TGTGCCATCAGTGATACTATGACTAGCGATAAGCAGTACTTC; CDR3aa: CAISDTMTSDKQYF
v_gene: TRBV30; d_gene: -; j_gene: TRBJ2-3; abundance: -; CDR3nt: TGTGCCTGGAGTGTGACAACACCCCCAGATACGCAGTATTTT; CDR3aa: CAWSVTTPPDTQYF
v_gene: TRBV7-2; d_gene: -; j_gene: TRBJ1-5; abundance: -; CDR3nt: TGTGCCAGCAGCTTAGTCACAAATAGCAATCAGCCCCAGCATTTT; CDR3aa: CASSLVTNSNQPQHF
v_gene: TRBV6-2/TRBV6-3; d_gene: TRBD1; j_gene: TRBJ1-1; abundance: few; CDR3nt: TGTGCCAGCAGTTATCAACAGGGGGCATCTGAAGCTTTCTTT; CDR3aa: CASSYQQGASEAFF
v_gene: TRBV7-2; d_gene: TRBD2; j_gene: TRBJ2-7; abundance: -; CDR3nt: TGTGCCAGCAGTCCTACGGCGGGAGCTTACGAGCAGTACTTC; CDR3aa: CASSPTAGAYEQYF
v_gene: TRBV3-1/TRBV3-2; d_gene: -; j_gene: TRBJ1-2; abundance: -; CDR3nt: TGTGCCAGCAGCCAAAGCCCCCGGGAGGGTTATGGCTACACCTTC; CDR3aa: CASSQSPREGYGYTF
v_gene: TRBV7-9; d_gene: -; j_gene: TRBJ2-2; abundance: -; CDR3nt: TGTGCCAGCAGCTTAAGCGGAGGGGTAACCGGGGAGCTGTTTTTT; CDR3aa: CASSLSGGVTGELFF
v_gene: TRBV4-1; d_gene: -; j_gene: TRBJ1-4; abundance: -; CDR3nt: TGCGCCAGCAGCCAATTTGACAGAACTAATGAAAAACTGTTTTTT; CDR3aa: CASSQFDRTNEKLFF
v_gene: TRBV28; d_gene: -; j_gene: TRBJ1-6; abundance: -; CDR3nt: TGTGCCAGCAGATGGGGCTCCGATTCACCCCTCCACTTT; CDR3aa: CASRWGSDSPLHF
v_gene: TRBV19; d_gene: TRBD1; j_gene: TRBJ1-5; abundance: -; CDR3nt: TGTGCCAGTAGTATAAACAGGGGGCGCGGCAATCAGCCCCAGCATTTT; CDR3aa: CASSINRGRGNQPQHF
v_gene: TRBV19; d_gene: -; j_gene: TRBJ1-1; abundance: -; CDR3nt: TGTGCCAGTAGGTATAACACTGAAGCTTTCTTT; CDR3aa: CASRYNTEAFF
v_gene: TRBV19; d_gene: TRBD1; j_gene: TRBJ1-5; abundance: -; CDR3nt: TGTGCCAGTAGTCGGGACAGGGGTGGCAATCAGCCCCAGCATTTT; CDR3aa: CASSRDRGGNQPQHF